This T cell receptor beta chain was sequenced in a study of vaccination and CD4 T cells after COVID-19. Study as a whole: Across the group, participants received two doses of either BNT162b2 or mRNA-1273 vaccine. Cells were stimulated with overlapping spike peptides from SARS-CoV-2, HCoV-NL63, HCoV-OC43 and HCoV-229E.

Broader study findings: Spike mono-reactive clones accounted for 304 of the 307 vaccine-specific clones found in convalescent patients.

Treatment meaning: roughly ten-day PBMC culture with coronavirus spike peptide pools or control peptides (ViraFEST assay). IL-2 at about 11 IU/ml and peptide pools at about 9.5 ug/ml were added to PBMCs cultured at roughly 2.1 million per well. This clonotype was counted between two and nine times. The target antigen is unknown. The Oncomine TCR Beta short-read assay generated sequence data from the DNA of cultured CD4+ T cells. TCRdb ran MiXCR on the PCR reads and lists one entry per CDR3 protein. The table shows about 11,000 distinct CDR3 sequences, with roughly three quarters occurring only once. V was pared by 2 bases and J by 8 bases, with 15 bases between. CDR1 is MDHEN and CDR2 is SYDVKM in the germline V gene. The CDR3 runs to 14 residues.

J is TRBJ1-2 and V is TRBV28; no reliable D call. Sequencing used CD4+ T cells from blood, cultured in vitro. This TCR derives from a human donor who had recovered from COVID-19. CDR3 region: CASSLTQPSGGYTF. The CDR3 nucleotides are TGTGCCAGCAGTTTAACCCAACCCTCCGGCGGCTACACCTTC.